This TCR beta chain was sequenced during a study of vaccination effects on CD4 cells after COVID-19. Broader study findings: The study enrolled few convalescent patients and sampled no early post-infection timepoints.

The ViraFEST assay expanded antigen-specific CD4+ T cells with viral peptide pools before sequencing. After more than 8 days in culture, the CD4+ T cells were isolated. Vaccinees lacked prior SARS-CoV-2 infection and tested negative for nucleocapsid antibodies. IL-2 medium was substituted for half the medium on days 3 and 7. Germline V gives CDR1 SGHAT, CDR2 FQNNGV. This CDR3 comprises 11 residues. V lost 5 bases and J 8 bases, leaving 7 bases between the germline ends. Here immunoSEQ multiplex PCR was the method, and the copy in TCRdb shows in-frame clones only, minus some. The data hold fewer than 30,000 clones, with 72% observed a single time. A remark on this clone: The target antigen is unknown.

The TCR sequence derives from a human donor who received a COVID-19 vaccine. The chain combines TRBV11-2 with TRBJ2-1; unclear D gene. Sequenced here: CD4+ T cells from PBMCs cultured with SARS-CoV-2 spike peptides, sampled before COVID-19 vaccination. For the CDR3, the DNA is TGTGCCAGCAGCCCCGCCTATGAGCAGTTCTTC. This encodes CASSPAYEQFF.